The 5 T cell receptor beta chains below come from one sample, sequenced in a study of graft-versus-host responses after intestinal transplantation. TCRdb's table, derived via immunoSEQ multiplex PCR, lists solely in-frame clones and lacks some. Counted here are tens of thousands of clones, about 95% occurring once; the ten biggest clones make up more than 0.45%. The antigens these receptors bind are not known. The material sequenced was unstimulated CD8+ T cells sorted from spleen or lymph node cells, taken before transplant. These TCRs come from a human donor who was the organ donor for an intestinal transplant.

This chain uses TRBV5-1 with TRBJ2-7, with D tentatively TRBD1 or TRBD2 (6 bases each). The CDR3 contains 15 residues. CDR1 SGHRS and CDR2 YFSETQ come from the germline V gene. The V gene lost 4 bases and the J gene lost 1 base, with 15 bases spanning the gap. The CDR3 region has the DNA TGCGCCAGCAGCGGCGGGACAACCCCGTCCTACGAGCAGTACTTC. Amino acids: CASSGGTTPSYEQYF.

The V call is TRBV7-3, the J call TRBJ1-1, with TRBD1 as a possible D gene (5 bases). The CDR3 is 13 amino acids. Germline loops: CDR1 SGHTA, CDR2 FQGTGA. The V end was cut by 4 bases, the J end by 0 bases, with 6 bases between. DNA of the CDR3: TGTGCCAGCAGCTCGACAGTGAACACTGAAGCTTTCTTT. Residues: CASSSTVNTEAFF.

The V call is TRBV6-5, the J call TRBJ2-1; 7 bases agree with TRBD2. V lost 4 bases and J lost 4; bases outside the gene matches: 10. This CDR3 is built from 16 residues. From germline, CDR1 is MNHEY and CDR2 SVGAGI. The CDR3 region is CASSCLVAGEYNEQFF. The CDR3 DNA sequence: TGTGCCAGCAGTTGTCTAGTCGCGGGGGAGTACAATGAGCAGTTCTTC.

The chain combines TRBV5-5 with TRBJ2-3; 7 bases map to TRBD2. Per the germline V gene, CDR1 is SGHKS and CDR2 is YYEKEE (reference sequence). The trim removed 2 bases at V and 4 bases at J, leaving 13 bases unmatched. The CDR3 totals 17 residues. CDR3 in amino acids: CASSFRGGRDSSDTQYF. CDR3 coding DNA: TGTGCCAGCAGCTTTAGGGGAGGGCGCGACTCTTCAGATACGCAGTATTTT.

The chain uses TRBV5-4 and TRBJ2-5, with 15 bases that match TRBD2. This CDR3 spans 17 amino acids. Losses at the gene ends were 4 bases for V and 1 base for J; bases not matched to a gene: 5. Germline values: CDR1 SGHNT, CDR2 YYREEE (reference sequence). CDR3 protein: CASSVGLAGGAQETQYF. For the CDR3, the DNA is TGTGCCAGCAGCGTGGGACTAGCGGGGGGAGCCCAAGAGACCCAGTACTTC.